This T cell receptor (beta chain) comes out of a study of OX40 agonist ivuxolimab in advanced cancers. About the research overall: People in dose escalation had one of these cancers: hepatocellular carcinoma, melanoma, renal cell or head and neck cancer. Patients were roughly 81% male with ages roughly 20 to 90, mean 60. Study-level findings and limits: Low normalized T-cell clonal expansion was additionally recorded for some nonresponders.

Remarks on this clone: Its antigen is not identified.

Libraries were prepared by immunoSEQ multiplex PCR; TCRdb keeps only in-frame clonotypes and omits some of them. Counted here are some 100,000 clones, roughly 90% occurring once; the ten biggest clones make up about 3.4%. The CDR3 extends over 15 amino acids. Germline CDR1 and CDR2: ENHRY and SYGVKD. Trimming cost V 3 bases and J 6 bases, with 17 bases left between them. Source: CD4+ or CD8+ T cells sorted from blood, taken in a trial of the OX40 agonist ivuxolimab. This chain uses TRBV10-3 with TRBJ1-2; the D is unclear. This clonotype was sampled from an adult with an advanced solid tumor such as melanoma, head and neck, liver or kidney cancer. This CDR3 reads CAISDGSGSRHGYTF. CDR3 in DNA: TGTGCCATCAGTGATGGGTCGGGGTCCCGGCATGGCTACACCTTC.